A selection of T cell receptor beta chains follows, all from one sample in a study of T cell changes during pregnancy in multiple sclerosis. This table comes from immunoSEQ multiplex PCR, and its TCRdb copy is limited to in-frame clones, with some not included. Of tens of thousands of clones listed, 85% to 95% are singletons. The sequencing used CD4+ T cells from peripheral blood mononuclear cells, collected in the second trimester of pregnancy. The receptors here all came from a female donor with multiple sclerosis, enrolled in a pregnancy study. Both conserved end residues are part of each CDR3. The D gene is left open where the match is weak. Clone size is not always given. Where it is, it says once, few, many or a class for expanded clones.

clone_size	j_call	d_call	v_call	cdr3_aa	cdr3_nt
.	TRBJ2-7	.	TRBV7-2	CASSLTGSSYEQYF	TGTGCCAGCAGCCTCACAGGGAGCTCCTACGAGCAGTACTTC
.	TRBJ2-1	TRBD2	TRBV11-1	CASSFTSGSNEQFF	TGTGCCAGCAGCTTTACTAGCGGGAGTAATGAGCAGTTCTTC
.	TRBJ1-2	TRBD1	TRBV28	CATLPHGTGAPLGYGYTF	TGTGCCACCCTACCTCACGGGACAGGGGCCCCTCTGGGCTATGGCTACACCTTC
.	TRBJ2-5	.	TRBV19	CASSIDLGGGETQYF	TGTGCCAGTAGTATAGATCTTGGGGGCGGGGAGACCCAGTACTTC
.	TRBJ2-1	TRBD2	TRBV29-1	CSVPPAVAGVVREQFF	TGCAGCGTCCCGCCCGCTGTAGCGGGAGTCGTTCGAGAGCAGTTCTTC
.	TRBJ1-2	.	TRBV9	CASSVEVGRPDGYTF	TGTGCCAGCAGCGTAGAGGTAGGGAGGCCGGATGGCTACACCTTC
.	TRBJ1-2	.	TRBV6-5	CASSYDSIYGYTF	TGTGCCAGCAGTTACGACAGTATCTATGGCTACACCTTC
.	TRBJ2-7	.	TRBV7-6	CASSLPRTGIHEQYF	TGTGCCAGCAGCCTTCCCCGAACAGGGATTCACGAGCAGTACTTC
.	TRBJ2-1	TRBD1	TRBV7-8	CASRTTGVFLRNEQFF	TGTGCCAGCAGAACGACAGGGGTGTTTTTGCGCAATGAGCAGTTCTTC
.	TRBJ2-7	.	TRBV14	CASSQAVRSGYEQYF	TGTGCCAGCAGCCAAGCGGTCAGGTCCGGCTACGAGCAGTACTTC
.	TRBJ1-4	TRBD1	TRBV30	CAWGTGLEKLFF	TGTGCCTGGGGGACAGGGTTAGAAAAACTGTTTTTT
.	TRBJ2-1	TRBD2	TRBV5-4	CASTSSGIYEQFF	TGTGCCAGCACCTCTAGCGGGATCTATGAGCAGTTCTTC
.	TRBJ1-2	.	TRBV29-1	CSVDRNYGYTF	TGCAGCGTTGACCGTAACTATGGCTACACCTTC
once	TRBJ1-6	.	TRBV28	CASLRRSGYNSPLHF	TGTGCCAGCCTCCGACGGTCAGGGTATAATTCACCCCTCCACTTT
.	TRBJ2-3	TRBD2	TRBV5-6	CASSLGLAGPRDTQYF	TGTGCCAGCAGCTTGGGACTAGCGGGGCCCCGGGATACGCAGTATTTT
once	TRBJ1-1	.	TRBV12-2	CASRLAGQGERGTEAFF	TGTGCAAGTCGCTTGGCGGGACAGGGGGAGCGTGGGACTGAAGCTTTCTTT
.	TRBJ2-7	TRBD2	TRBV19	CASSAGLAGGSYEQYF	TGTGCCAGTAGTGCCGGACTAGCGGGAGGGAGCTACGAGCAGTACTTC
.	TRBJ1-4	.	TRBV30	CAWSVPDRLFF	TGTGCCTGGAGTGTACCAGATCGTCTGTTTTTT
.	TRBJ1-2	.	TRBV27	CASSNAGADYGYTF	TGTGCCAGCAGTAATGCAGGGGCCGACTATGGCTACACCTTC
.	TRBJ2-5	TRBD2	TRBV19	CASSFGLVETQYF	TGTGCCAGTAGTTTTGGACTAGTAGAGACCCAGTACTTC
.	TRBJ1-1	TRBD1	TRBV6-6	CASSTEDRVNTEAFF	TGTGCCAGCAGTACAGAGGACAGGGTGAACACTGAAGCTTTCTTT
.	TRBJ1-1	TRBD1	TRBV19	CASSIETGAAAFF	TGTGCCAGTAGTATAGAGACAGGGGCGGCAGCTTTCTTT
.	TRBJ2-1	.	TRBV5-1	CASNAQSFYNEQFF	TGCGCCAGCAATGCACAGAGTTTTTACAATGAGCAGTTCTTC
.	TRBJ1-2	.	TRBV19	CASSMLRGFNYGYTF	TGTGCCAGTAGTATGCTCCGGGGTTTTAACTATGGCTACACCTTC
.	TRBJ2-7	.	TRBV5-1	CASSLLGHSYEQYF	TGCGCCAGCTCTCTCTTAGGACATTCCTACGAGCAGTACTTC
once	TRBJ2-7	.	TRBV7-9	CASSPVVSPYEQYF	TGTGCCAGCAGCCCCGTCGTATCCCCCTACGAGCAGTACTTC
.	TRBJ1-1	.	TRBV5-1	CASSLTARPGPGAAMNTEAFF	TGCGCCAGCAGCTTGACCGCCCGGCCGGGCCCAGGGGCCGCGATGAACACTGAAGCTTTCTTT
.	TRBJ1-1	.	TRBV29-1	CSVAYLGNPAVAFF	TGCAGCGTTGCGTACCTCGGGAACCCGGCGGTAGCTTTCTTT
.	TRBJ2-7	TRBD1	TRBV28	CASSSTGESSYEQYF	TGTGCCAGCAGTTCAACAGGGGAAAGCTCCTACGAGCAGTACTTC
.	TRBJ1-2	.	TRBV6-6	CASRKQVETYGYTF	TGTGCCAGCAGAAAACAGGTTGAGACATATGGCTACACCTTC
.	TRBJ2-3	.	TRBV2	CASRLGSTQYF	TGTGCCAGCAGGCTGGGCTCTACGCAGTATTTT
.	TRBJ2-3	TRBD2	TRBV5-5	CASSLEIAGLGTQYF	TGTGCCAGCAGCTTGGAAATAGCGGGCCTTGGTACGCAGTATTTT
.	TRBJ1-2	.	TRBV27	CASRKLGSETNYGYTF	TGTGCCAGCAGGAAGCTGGGGAGCGAGACTAACTATGGCTACACCTTC
.	TRBJ1-5	.	TRBV4-1	CASSQDSSRNQPQHF	TGCGCCAGCAGCCAAGATTCCTCTCGGAATCAGCCCCAGCATTTT
.	TRBJ1-3	.	TRBV5-6	CASSLSRNTIYF	TGTGCCAGCAGCTTGTCCAGAAACACCATATATTTT
.	TRBJ1-2	TRBD1	TRBV19	CASSIDRGRDGYTF	TGTGCCAGTAGTATAGACAGGGGGCGCGATGGCTACACCTTC
.	TRBJ1-1	.	TRBV6-6	CASNHVARVGTEAFF	TGTGCCAGCAATCACGTAGCCAGGGTGGGCACTGAAGCTTTCTTT
.	TRBJ1-2	TRBD1	TRBV30	CAWTPLGQGTYGYTF	TGTGCCTGGACCCCCCTCGGACAGGGGACCTATGGCTACACCTTC
.	TRBJ2-3	.	TRBV5-1	CASRDSSTDTQYF	TGCGCCAGCAGGGACTCCTCCACAGATACGCAGTATTTT
.	TRBJ1-5	TRBD1	TRBV6-1	CASSEQGAQGQPQHF	TGTGCCAGCAGTGAACAGGGGGCGCAAGGTCAGCCCCAGCATTTT
once	TRBJ1-2	.	TRBV7-8	CASSLAARDKNYGYTF	TGTGCCAGCAGCTTAGCCGCCAGGGATAAAAACTATGGCTACACCTTC
.	TRBJ2-5	.	TRBV6-1	CASSEFGQGGATQYF	TGTGCCAGCAGTGAATTCGGGCAGGGTGGTGCGACCCAGTACTTC
few	TRBJ1-5	TRBD1	TRBV6-1	CASSGAGTVYQPQHF	TGTGCCAGCAGTGGGGCCGGGACAGTTTATCAGCCCCAGCATTTT
.	TRBJ1-3	.	TRBV6-6	CASSYSGRAKGNTIYF	TGTGCCAGCAGTTACTCGGGCAGGGCCAAGGGAAACACCATATATTTT
.	TRBJ1-5	.	TRBV19	CASSPAGDPGTPNQPQHF	TGTGCCAGTAGCCCTGCGGGGGACCCAGGGACTCCCAATCAGCCCCAGCATTTT
few	TRBJ2-3	TRBD2	TRBV18	CASSPSLAGARTDTQYF	TGTGCCAGCTCACCAAGTCTAGCGGGGGCCCGCACAGATACGCAGTATTTT
.	TRBJ1-1	.	TRBV7-2	CASSLEARTEAFF	TGTGCCAGCAGCTTAGAAGCTAGAACTGAAGCTTTCTTT
.	TRBJ2-1	.	TRBV7-9	CASSLLVSGEQFF	TGTGCCAGCAGCTTATTGGTCTCGGGTGAGCAGTTCTTC
.	TRBJ1-5	TRBD1	TRBV10-3	CATRGQNWTGKHSGQPQHF	TGTGCCACCAGGGGTCAAAACTGGACAGGGAAGCATTCGGGCCAGCCCCAGCATTTT
once	TRBJ2-2	.	TRBV2	CASRIAQGSGELFF	TGTGCCAGCAGAATCGCGCAGGGTAGCGGGGAGCTGTTTTTT
.	TRBJ2-7	.	TRBV7-3	CASSLTSSSFEQYF	TGTGCCAGCAGCTTAACGTCGTCCAGTTTCGAGCAGTACTTC
.	TRBJ1-1	TRBD1	TRBV9	CASSPMTGAGTEAFF	TGTGCCAGCAGCCCTATGACAGGGGCCGGCACTGAAGCTTTCTTT
.	TRBJ1-2	TRBD1	TRBV10-3	CAISSGQGFYGYTF	TGTGCCATCAGTTCGGGACAGGGATTCTATGGCTACACCTTC
once	TRBJ2-5	.	TRBV5-4	CASSLGTAQETQYF	TGTGCCAGCAGCTTGGGGACAGCTCAAGAGACCCAGTACTTC